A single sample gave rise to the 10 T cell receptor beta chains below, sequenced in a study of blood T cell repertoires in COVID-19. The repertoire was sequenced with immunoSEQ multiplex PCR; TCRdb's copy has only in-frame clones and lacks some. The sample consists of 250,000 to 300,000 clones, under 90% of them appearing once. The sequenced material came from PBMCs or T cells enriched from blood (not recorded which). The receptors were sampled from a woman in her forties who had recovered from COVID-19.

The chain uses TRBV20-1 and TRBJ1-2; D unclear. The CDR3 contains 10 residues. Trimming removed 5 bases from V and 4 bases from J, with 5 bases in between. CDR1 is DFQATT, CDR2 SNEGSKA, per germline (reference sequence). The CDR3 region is CSAYSYGYTF. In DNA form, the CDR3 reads TGCAGTGCTTACTCCTATGGCTACACCTTC.

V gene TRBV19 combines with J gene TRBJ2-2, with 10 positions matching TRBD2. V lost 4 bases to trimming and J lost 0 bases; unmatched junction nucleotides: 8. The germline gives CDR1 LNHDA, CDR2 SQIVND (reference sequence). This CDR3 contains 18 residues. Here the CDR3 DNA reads TGTGCCAGTAGTACGGCGACTAGCGGGCTCGCGAACACCGGGGAGCTGTTTTTT. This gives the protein CASSTATSGLANTGELFF.

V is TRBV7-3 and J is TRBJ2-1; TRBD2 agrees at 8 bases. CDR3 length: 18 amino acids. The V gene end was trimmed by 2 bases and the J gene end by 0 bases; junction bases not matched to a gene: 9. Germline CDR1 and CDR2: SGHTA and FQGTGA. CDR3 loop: CASSLRRGANYSYNEQFF. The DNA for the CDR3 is TGTGCCAGCAGCTTACGGCGGGGGGCTAATTACTCCTACAATGAGCAGTTCTTC.

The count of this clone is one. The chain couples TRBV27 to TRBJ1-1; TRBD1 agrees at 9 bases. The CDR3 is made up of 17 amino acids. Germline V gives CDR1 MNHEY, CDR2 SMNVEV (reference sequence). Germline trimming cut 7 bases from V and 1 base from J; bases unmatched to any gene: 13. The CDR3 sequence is CASKRWGQGRGNTEAFF. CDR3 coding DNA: TGTGCCAGCAAGCGGTGGGGACAGGGTCGGGGGAACACTGAAGCTTTCTTT.

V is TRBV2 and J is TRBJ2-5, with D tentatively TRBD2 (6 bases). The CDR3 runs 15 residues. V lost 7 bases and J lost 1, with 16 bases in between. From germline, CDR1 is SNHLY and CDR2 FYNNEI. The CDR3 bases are TGTGCCAGCACCGGGGACGGGGGATCCCAAGAGACCCAGTACTTC. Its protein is CASTGDGGSQETQYF.

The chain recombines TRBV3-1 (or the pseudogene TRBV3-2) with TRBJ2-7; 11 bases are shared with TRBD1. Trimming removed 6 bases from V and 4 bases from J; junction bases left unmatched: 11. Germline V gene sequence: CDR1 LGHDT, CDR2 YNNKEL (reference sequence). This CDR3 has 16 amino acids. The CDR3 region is CASRSAGGQGVYEQYF. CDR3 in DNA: TGTGCCAGCAGGTCGGCAGGGGGACAGGGGGTATACGAGCAGTACTTC.

The CDR3 sequence: CASSPRMGEANEQFF. CDR3 nucleotides: TGTGCCAGCTCACCCCGTATGGGAGAGGCCAATGAGCAGTTCTTC. The chain joins TRBV18 to TRBJ2-1; D perhaps matches TRBD2 (5 bases). Germline-derived CDR1 and CDR2 are KGHSH and LQKENI. The CDR3 sequence is 15 residues long. V was trimmed by 3 bases and J by 6 bases, leaving 15 bases between them. Variable domain in full (rest from reference TRBV18 and TRBJ2-1): NAGVMQNPRHLVRRRGQEARLRCSPMKGHSHVYWYRQLPEEGLKFMVYLQKENIIDESGMPKERFSAEFPKEGPSILRIQQVVRGDSAAYFCASSPRMGEANEQFFGPGTRLTVL.

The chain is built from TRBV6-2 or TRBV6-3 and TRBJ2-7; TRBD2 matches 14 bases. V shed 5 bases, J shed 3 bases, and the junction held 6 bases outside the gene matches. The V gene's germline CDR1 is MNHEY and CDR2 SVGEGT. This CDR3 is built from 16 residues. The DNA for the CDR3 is TGTGCCAGCAGTCGACAGGGACTAGCGGGAGTCTACGAGCAGTACTTC. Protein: CASSRQGLAGVYEQYF.

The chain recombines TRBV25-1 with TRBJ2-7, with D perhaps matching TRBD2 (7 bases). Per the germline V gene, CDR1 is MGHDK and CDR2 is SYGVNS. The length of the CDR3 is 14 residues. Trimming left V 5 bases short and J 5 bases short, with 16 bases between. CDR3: CASSKAGGRDEQYF. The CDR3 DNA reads TGTGCCAGCAGTAAGGCCGGGGGGCGTGACGAGCAGTACTTC.

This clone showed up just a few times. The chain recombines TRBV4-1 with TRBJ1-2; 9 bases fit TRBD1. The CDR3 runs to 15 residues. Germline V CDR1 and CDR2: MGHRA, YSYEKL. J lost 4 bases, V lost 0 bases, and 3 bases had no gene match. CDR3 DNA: TGCGCCAGCAGCCAAGAGGACAGGGGAGTCTATGGCTACACCTTC. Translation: CASSQEDRGVYGYTF.